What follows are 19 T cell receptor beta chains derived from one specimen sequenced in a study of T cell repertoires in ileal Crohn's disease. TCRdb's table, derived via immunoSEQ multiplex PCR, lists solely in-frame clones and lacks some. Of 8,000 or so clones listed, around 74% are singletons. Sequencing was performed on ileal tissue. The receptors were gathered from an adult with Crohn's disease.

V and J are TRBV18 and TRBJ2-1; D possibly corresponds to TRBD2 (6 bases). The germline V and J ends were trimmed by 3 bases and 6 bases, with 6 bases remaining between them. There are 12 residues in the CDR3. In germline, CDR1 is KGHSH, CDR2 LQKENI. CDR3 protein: CASSPGGNEQFF. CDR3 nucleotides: TGTGCCAGCTCACCCGGGGGCAATGAGCAGTTCTTC.

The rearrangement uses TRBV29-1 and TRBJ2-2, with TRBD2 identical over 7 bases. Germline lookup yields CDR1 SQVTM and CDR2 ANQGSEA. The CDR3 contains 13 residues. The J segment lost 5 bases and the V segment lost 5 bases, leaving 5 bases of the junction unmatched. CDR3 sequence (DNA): TGCAGCGTTAGGGAGGGGTCAACCGGGGAGCTGTTTTTT. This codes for CSVREGSTGELFF.

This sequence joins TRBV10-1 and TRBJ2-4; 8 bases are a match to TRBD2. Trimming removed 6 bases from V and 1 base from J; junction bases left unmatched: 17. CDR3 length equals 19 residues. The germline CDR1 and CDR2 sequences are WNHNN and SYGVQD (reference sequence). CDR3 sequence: CASSPVSGGVHWAKNIQYF. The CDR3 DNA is TGCGCCAGCAGCCCGGTATCGGGGGGGGTTCATTGGGCCAAAAACATTCAGTACTTC.

CDR3: CASSQEGTYGYTF. CDR3 DNA sequence: TGCGCCAGCAGCCAAGAGGGGACTTATGGCTACACCTTC. The chain links TRBV4-1 to TRBJ1-2, with D possibly TRBD1 on 5 matching bases. Germline CDR1 MGHRA, CDR2 YSYEKL. The CDR3 totals 13 residues. V lost 0 bases and J lost 5, with 7 bases in between.

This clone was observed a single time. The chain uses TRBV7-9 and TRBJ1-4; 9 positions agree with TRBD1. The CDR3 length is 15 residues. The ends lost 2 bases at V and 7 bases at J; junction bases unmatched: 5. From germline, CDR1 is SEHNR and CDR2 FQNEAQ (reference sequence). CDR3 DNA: TGTGCCAGCAGCTTACACACAGGGGGCGGTGAAAAACTGTTTTTT. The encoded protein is CASSLHTGGGEKLFF.

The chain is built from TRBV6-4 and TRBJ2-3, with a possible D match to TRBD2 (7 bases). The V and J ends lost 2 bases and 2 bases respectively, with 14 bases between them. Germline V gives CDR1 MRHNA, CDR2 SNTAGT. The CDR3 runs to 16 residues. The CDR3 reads CASSDEEGGATDTQYF. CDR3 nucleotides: TGTGCCAGCAGTGACGAAGAGGGGGGGGCCACAGATACGCAGTATTTT.

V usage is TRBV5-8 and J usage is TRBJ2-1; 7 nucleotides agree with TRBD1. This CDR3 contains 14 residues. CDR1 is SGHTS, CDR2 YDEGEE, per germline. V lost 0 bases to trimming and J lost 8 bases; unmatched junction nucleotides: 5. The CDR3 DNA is TGTGCCAGCAGCTTGGAGGACAGGATCCATGAGCAGTTCTTC. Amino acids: CASSLEDRIHEQFF.

CDR3 residues: CATSMSSGGGGYEQYF. CDR3 DNA sequence: TGTGCCACCAGCATGTCCTCCGGGGGCGGGGGCTACGAGCAGTACTTC. The gene calls are TRBV15 and TRBJ2-7, with D maybe TRBD2 (7 bases). The length of the CDR3 is 16 residues. Looked up from germline, CDR1 is LNHNV and CDR2 is YYDKDF (reference sequence). V was cut by 4 bases and J by 3 bases, with 19 bases left in between.

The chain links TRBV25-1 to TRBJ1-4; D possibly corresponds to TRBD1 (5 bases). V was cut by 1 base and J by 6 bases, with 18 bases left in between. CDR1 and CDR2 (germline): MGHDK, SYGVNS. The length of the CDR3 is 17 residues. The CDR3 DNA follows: TGTGCCAGCAGTGAATCTAGTATGGGGGGTAAAGATGAAAAACTGTTTTTT. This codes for CASSESSMGGKDEKLFF.

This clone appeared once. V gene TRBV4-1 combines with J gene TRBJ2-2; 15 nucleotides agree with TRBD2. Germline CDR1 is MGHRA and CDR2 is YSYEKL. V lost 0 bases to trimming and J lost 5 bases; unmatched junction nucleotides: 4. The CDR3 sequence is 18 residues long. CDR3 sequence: CASSQERTSGGATGELFF. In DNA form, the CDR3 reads TGCGCCAGCAGCCAAGAGAGGACTAGCGGGGGGGCTACCGGGGAGCTGTTTTTT.

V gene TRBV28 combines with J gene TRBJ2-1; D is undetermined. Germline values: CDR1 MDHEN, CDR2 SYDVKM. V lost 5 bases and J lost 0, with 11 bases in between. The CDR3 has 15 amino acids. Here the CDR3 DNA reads TGTGCCAGCAGTCGTCTCGACAACTCCTACAATGAGCAGTTCTTC. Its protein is CASSRLDNSYNEQFF.

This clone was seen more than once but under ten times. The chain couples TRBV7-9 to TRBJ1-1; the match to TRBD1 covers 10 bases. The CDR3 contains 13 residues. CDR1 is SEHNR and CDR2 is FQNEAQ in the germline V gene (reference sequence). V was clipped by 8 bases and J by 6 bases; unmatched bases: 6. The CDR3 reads CASRQGTGAEAFF. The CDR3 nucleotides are TGTGCCAGCCGGCAAGGGACAGGGGCTGAAGCTTTCTTT.

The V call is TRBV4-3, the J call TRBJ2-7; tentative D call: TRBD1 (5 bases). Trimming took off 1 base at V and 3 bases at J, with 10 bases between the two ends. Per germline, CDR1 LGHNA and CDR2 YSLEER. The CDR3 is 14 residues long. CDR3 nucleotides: TGCGCCAGCAGCCAAGGTTTCCAGGGCTACGAGCAGTACTTC. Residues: CASSQGFQGYEQYF.

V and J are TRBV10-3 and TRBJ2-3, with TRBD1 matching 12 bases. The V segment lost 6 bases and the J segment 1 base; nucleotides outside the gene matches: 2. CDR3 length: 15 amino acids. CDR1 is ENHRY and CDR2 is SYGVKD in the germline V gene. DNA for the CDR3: TGTGCCATCAGGGGACAGGGGGCGGGCACAGATACGCAGTATTTT. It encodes CAIRGQGAGTDTQYF.

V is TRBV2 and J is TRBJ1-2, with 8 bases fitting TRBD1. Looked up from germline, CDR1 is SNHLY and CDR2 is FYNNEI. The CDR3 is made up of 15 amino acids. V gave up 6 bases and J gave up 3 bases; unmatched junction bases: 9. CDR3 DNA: TGTGCCAGCAGGCAAGACAGGGGCGGGTACTATGGCTACACCTTC. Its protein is CASRQDRGGYYGYTF. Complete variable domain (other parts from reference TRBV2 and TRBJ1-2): EPEVTQTPSHQVTQMGQEVILRCVPISNHLYFYWYRQILGQKVEFLVSFYNNEISEKSEIFDDQFSVERPDGSNFTLKIRSTKLEDSAMYFCASRQDRGGYYGYTFGSGTRLTVV.

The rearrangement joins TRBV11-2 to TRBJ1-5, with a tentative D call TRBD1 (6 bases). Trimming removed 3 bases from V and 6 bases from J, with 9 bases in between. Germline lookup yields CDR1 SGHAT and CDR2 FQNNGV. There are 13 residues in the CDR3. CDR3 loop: CASSLGGAQPQHF. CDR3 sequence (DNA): TGTGCCAGCAGCTTGGGGGGGGCTCAGCCCCAGCATTTT.

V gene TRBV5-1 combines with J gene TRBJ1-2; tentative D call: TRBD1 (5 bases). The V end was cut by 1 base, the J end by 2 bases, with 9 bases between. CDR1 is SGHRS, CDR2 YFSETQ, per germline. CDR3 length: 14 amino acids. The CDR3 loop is CASSLSGNNYGYTF. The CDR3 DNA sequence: TGCGCCAGCAGCTTGTCAGGGAACAACTATGGCTACACCTTC. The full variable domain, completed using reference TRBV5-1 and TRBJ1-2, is KAGVTQTPRYLIKTRGQQVTLSCSPISGHRSVSWYQQTPGQGLQFLFEYFSETQRNKGNFPGRFSGRQFSNSRSEMNVSTLELGDSALYLCASSLSGNNYGYTFGSGTRLTVV.

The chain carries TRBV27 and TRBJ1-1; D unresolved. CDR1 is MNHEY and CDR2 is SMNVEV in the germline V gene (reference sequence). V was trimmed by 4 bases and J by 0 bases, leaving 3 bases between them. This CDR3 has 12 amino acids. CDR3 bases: TGTGCCAGCAGTTCGGTGAACACTGAAGCTTTCTTT. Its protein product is CASSSVNTEAFF.

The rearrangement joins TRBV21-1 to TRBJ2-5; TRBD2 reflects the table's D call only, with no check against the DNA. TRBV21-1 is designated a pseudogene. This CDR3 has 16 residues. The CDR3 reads CASSNLNSGRRETQYF. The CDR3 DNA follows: TGTGCCAGCAGCAACTTGAATTCCGGCAGGAGGGAGACCCAGTACTTC.